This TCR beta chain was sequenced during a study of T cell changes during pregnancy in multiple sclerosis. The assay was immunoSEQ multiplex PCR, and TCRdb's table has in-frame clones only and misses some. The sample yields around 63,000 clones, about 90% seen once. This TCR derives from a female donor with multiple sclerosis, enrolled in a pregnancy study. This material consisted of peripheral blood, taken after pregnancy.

The CDR3 here is CASSSRGGTSVQETQYF. CDR3 sequence (DNA): TGTGCCAGCAGCTCCCGTGGGGGGACTAGCGTCCAAGAGACCCAGTACTTC. The chain is built from TRBV5-6 and TRBJ2-5, with TRBD2 matching 10 bases. Germline assignment: CDR1 SGHDT and CDR2 YYEEEE. With 3 bases clipped from V and 1 base from J, the junction kept 9 bases outside the gene matches. The CDR3 has 17 residues.